A selection of T cell receptor beta chains follows, all from one sample in a study of PD-1 blockade in classical Hodgkin lymphoma. The repertoire was sequenced with immunoSEQ multiplex PCR; TCRdb's copy has only in-frame clones and lacks some. The data contain 98,000 or so clones, about nine tenths of them singletons. Material: peripheral blood mononuclear cells (PBMCs), obtained before the second cycle of nivolumab. These receptors were obtained from a human donor with classical Hodgkin lymphoma. Each CDR3 is given with its conserved first and last residue. D genes are given only for firm matches. Size values are once, few and many counts, or a class for expanded clones, and some rows have none.

clone_size	d_call	j_call	v_call	cdr3_nt	cdr3_aa
once	NA	TRBJ1-2	TRBV28	TGTGCCAGCAGTCTCGGACGGGCTAACTATGGCTACACCTTC	CASSLGRANYGYTF
NA	NA	TRBJ1-2	TRBV7-2	TGTGCCAGCAGCTTCAGGGGTTATGGCTACACCTTC	CASSFRGYGYTF
NA	NA	TRBJ1-1	TRBV19	TGTGCCAGTAGTATAGATCGAATAACTGAAGCTTTCTTT	CASSIDRITEAFF
NA	NA	TRBJ1-5	TRBV30	TGTGCCTGGGATGCCGGAACAGCGAGCAATCAGCCCCAGCATTTT	CAWDAGTASNQPQHF
NA	NA	TRBJ1-2	TRBV28	TGTGCCAGCAGTTTAGGGGCTAACTATGGCTACACCTTC	CASSLGANYGYTF
NA	NA	TRBJ1-2	TRBV30	TGTGCCTGGAGTGTGGAAAGGGAGCGGCCCTATGGCTACACCTTC	CAWSVERERPYGYTF
once	TRBD1	TRBJ1-1	TRBV27	TGTGCCAGCAGTTATGGACAGGGGTTCACTGAAGCTTTCTTT	CASSYGQGFTEAFF
NA	TRBD2	TRBJ2-7	TRBV28	TGTGCCAGCAGTTTCCCCGGGTTAGCGGGAGGACTGGCCCGAGACTTC	CASSFPGLAGGLARDF
NA	NA	TRBJ2-7	TRBV11-3	TGTGCCAGCAGCTTAGATAGGGGTTCCGAGCAGTACTTC	CASSLDRGSEQYF
NA	TRBD1	TRBJ1-1	TRBV4-2	TGTGCCAGCAGCCAAGATCTCTACGGACAGGGGTTCGACACTGAAGCTTTCTTT	CASSQDLYGQGFDTEAFF
NA	NA	TRBJ1-2	TRBV6-1	TGTGCCAGCCAAGGGTCGTCCTATGGCTACACCTTC	CASQGSSYGYTF
NA	NA	TRBJ2-5	TRBV10-2	TGCGCCAGCAGAAGACAGGGAGGGGAGACCCAGTACTTC	CASRRQGGETQYF
NA	NA	TRBJ2-7	TRBV5-6	TGTGCCAGCAGCTTGTTAGGGCAGGAGACTTACGAGCAGTACTTC	CASSLLGQETYEQYF
once	NA	TRBJ2-3	TRBV10-3	TGTGCCATCAGTCAAGGTGGGAGCACAGATACGCAGTATTTT	CAISQGGSTDTQYF
NA	TRBD2	TRBJ2-2	TRBV27	TGTGCCAGCAGTTTATCAACGGGACTAGTCGCCGGGGAGCTGTTTTTT	CASSLSTGLVAGELFF
NA	TRBD2	TRBJ2-1	TRBV5-6	TGTGCCAGCAGCCCACTACGGCTAGCGGGGTCGCCTTACAATGAGCAGTTCTTC	CASSPLRLAGSPYNEQFF
NA	NA	TRBJ1-5	TRBV6-1	TGTGCCAGCAGATATACGGTTAGCAATCAGCCCCAGCATTTT	CASRYTVSNQPQHF
once	NA	TRBJ2-5	TRBV21-1	TGTGCCAGCAGCATTTTCAAGCTAGCGGGAGAGACCCAGTACTTC	CASSIFKLAGETQYF
NA	NA	TRBJ2-7	TRBV19	TGTGCCAGTAGTATAACGGTCTCTACTTACGGCGAGCAGTACTTC	CASSITVSTYGEQYF
once	NA	TRBJ2-3	TRBV5-6	TGTGCCAGCAGCTTGCGCGGCACAGATACGCAGTATTTT	CASSLRGTDTQYF
NA	TRBD2	TRBJ2-1	TRBV7-8	TGTGCCAGCAGCCTTTGGACTAGCGGGAAGCCCTTACAATCGGATGAGCAGTTCTTC	CASSLWTSGKPLQSDEQFF
NA	NA	TRBJ1-2	TRBV27	TGTGCCAGCAGTTTAACAGTTTCTTATGGCTACACCTTC	CASSLTVSYGYTF
NA	NA	TRBJ2-5	TRBV28	TGTGCCAGCAGTTTATACCGCAGTCAAGAGACCCAGTACTTC	CASSLYRSQETQYF
once	NA	TRBJ2-2	TRBV5-1	TGCGCCAGCAGCTTGGACGGAGACACCGGGGGGCTGTTTTTT	CASSLDGDTGGLFF